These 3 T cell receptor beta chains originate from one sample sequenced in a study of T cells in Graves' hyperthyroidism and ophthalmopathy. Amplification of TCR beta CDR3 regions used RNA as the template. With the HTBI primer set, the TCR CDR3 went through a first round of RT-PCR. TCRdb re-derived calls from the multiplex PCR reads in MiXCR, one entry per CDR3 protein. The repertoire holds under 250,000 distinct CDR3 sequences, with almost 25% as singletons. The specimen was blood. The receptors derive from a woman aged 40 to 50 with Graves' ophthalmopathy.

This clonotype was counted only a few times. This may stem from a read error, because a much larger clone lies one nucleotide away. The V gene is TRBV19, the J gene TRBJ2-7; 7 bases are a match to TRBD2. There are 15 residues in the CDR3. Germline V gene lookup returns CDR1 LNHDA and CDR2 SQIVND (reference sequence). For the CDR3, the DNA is TGTGCCAGTGGTATTGGGTCTAGCGGATCCTACGAGCAGTACTTC. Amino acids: CASGIGSSGSYEQYF. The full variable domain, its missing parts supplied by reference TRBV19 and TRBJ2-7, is DGGITQSPKYLFRKEGQNVTLSCEQNLNHDAMYWYRQDPGQGLRLIYYSQIVNDFQKGDIAEGYSVSREKKESFPLTVTSAQKNPTAFYLCASGIGSSGSYEQYFGPGTRLTVT.

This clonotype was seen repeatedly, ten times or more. CDR3 DNA sequence: TGTGCCAGCAGCTATAGCGGGAGGGCAGGAAACATTCAGTACTTC. This codes for CASSYSGRAGNIQYF. This sequence joins TRBV11-2 and TRBJ2-4; 11 bases are a match to TRBD2. V was clipped by 4 bases and J by 6 bases; unmatched bases: 5. Germline V gives CDR1 SGHAT, CDR2 FQNNGV. The CDR3 totals 15 residues.

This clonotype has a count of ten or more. CDR3 region: CSVPSTVNYGYTF. Here the CDR3 DNA reads TGCAGCGTTCCTTCGACAGTTAACTATGGCTACACCTTC. V gene TRBV29-1 combines with J gene TRBJ1-2; perhaps TRBD1 as D (5 bases). The CDR3 runs to 13 residues. In germline, CDR1 is SQVTM, CDR2 ANQGSEA. Trimming took 5 bases from V and 1 from J, leaving 11 bases between them.